Following are 8 T cell receptor beta chains from one sample sequenced in a study of regulatory T cells in long-lasting Graves disease. Both iRepertoire HTBI primers and Arm-PCR of CDR3 regions were used to build the TCR beta libraries. TCRdb independently ran MiXCR on the multiplex PCR reads; one entry per CDR3 protein. The profile shows fewer than 550,000 distinct CDR3 sequences, around a fifth of them singletons. Indicated time point: persistent/refractory GD, antithyroid drugs over 5 years with positive TRAb. PBMC-extracted RNA yielded the TCR library. Sample: peripheral blood mononuclear cells (PBMCs), taken when the disease was refractory, from a patient treated with antithyroid drugs. Every receptor here comes from a female donor with Graves disease.

V and J are TRBV3-1 and TRBJ1-1; TRBD1 aligns across 9 bases. The CDR3 loop spans 18 amino acids. Germline values: CDR1 LGHDT, CDR2 YNNKEL (reference sequence). With 4 bases clipped from V and 3 bases from J, the junction kept 15 bases outside the gene matches. The CDR3 sequence is CASSRLGGDREFYTEAFF. In nucleotides, the CDR3 is TGTGCCAGCAGCCGTTTGGGTGGGGACAGGGAATTTTACACTGAAGCTTTCTTT.

This clonotype was counted ten times or more. DNA for the CDR3: TGTGCCAGCAGTATATCCGGACAGATCTACGAGCAGTACTTC. Amino acid sequence: CASSISGQIYEQYF. The chain joins TRBV28 to TRBJ2-7; perhaps TRBD1 as D (6 bases). Germline CDR1 MDHEN, CDR2 SYDVKM. Trimming took off 5 bases at V and 3 bases at J, with 14 bases between the two ends. The CDR3 extends over 14 amino acids.

This clonotype was detected a few times. This sequence joins TRBV6-4 and TRBJ2-2; TRBD2 is a possible D gene (6 bases). Trimming took off 7 bases at V and 1 base at J, with 7 bases between the two ends. CDR1 and CDR2 (germline): MRHNA, SNTAGT. This CDR3 region has 13 residues. The CDR3 sequence is CASMEGNTGELFF. Written as DNA, the CDR3 is TGTGCCAGCATGGAGGGGAACACCGGGGAGCTGTTTTTT.

This clonotype has more than one count but fewer than ten. This rearrangement joins TRBV28 to TRBJ2-7, with 7 bases lining up with TRBD1. The CDR3 totals 17 residues. After removal of 8 bases from V and 3 bases from J, the junction contained 19 bases not matched to a gene. CDR1 and CDR2 from the germline V gene are MDHEN and SYDVKM. In DNA form, the CDR3 reads TGTGCCAGCGCCAACAGGGGTCGAGATCCGTTTTACTACGAGCAGTACTTC. It is translated as CASANRGRDPFYYEQYF.

The genes are TRBV15 and TRBJ2-5, with D maybe TRBD1 (6 bases). The CDR3 has 14 amino acids. Germline V gene sequence: CDR1 LNHNV, CDR2 YYDKDF (reference sequence). Trimming removed 5 bases from V and 5 bases from J, with 15 bases in between. Written as DNA, the CDR3 is TGTGCCACCAGCGGCCATGGGGGCCGGGAGACCCAGTACTTC. Translation gives CATSGHGGRETQYF.

This sequence joins TRBV6-1 and TRBJ2-7, with D uncertain. Germline values: CDR1 MNHNS, CDR2 SASEGT. V lost 7 bases, J lost 0 bases, and 16 bases lay in between. This CDR3 region has 15 residues. The DNA of the CDR3 is TGTGCCAGCACGATTTCGCAAGGGCTCTCCTACGAGCAGTACTTC. Translation gives CASTISQGLSYEQYF.

This sequence joins TRBV19 and TRBJ1-1; D is unclear. Germline values: CDR1 LNHDA, CDR2 SQIVND (reference sequence). The CDR3 is 13 residues long. V was clipped by 9 bases and J by 0 bases, with 11 bases between them. In nucleotides, the CDR3 is TGTGCCAGCCGAACGGCGTTGAACACTGAAGCTTTCTTT. Protein sequence: CASRTALNTEAFF.

This clonotype was seen repeatedly, ten times or more. The V gene is TRBV11-3, the J gene TRBJ2-2, with 8 bases fitting TRBD1. Unmatched junction bases numbered 7, after V lost 10 bases and J lost 6 bases. The CDR3 sequence is 13 residues long. In germline, CDR1 is SGHNT, CDR2 YENEEA. The CDR3 bases are TGTGCCACCGGGACAGGCTTGGCCGGGGAGCTGTTTTTT. As protein: CATGTGLAGELFF.